This passage covers 23 T cell receptor beta chains from one sample sequenced in a study of glioma-infiltrating T cells. Using RNA template, CDR3s of TCR alpha and beta were amplified with iRepertoire arm-PCR. TCRdb called the multiplex PCR reads again in MiXCR, with one record for every CDR3 protein. The data contain roughly 350,000 distinct CDR3 sequences, about 40% of them singletons. Sequencing input: glioma tissue, nonneoplastic brain tissue, or PBMCs (not recorded which). These receptors were taken from a human donor with low-grade glioma or glioblastoma, undergoing nonglioma brain surgery, or in good health (not recorded which).

The chain combines TRBV4-2 with TRBJ1-4; D perhaps matches TRBD1 (5 bases). Germline V gene sequence: CDR1 LGHNA, CDR2 YNFKEQ. V lost 0 bases and J lost 3, with 11 bases in between. The CDR3 runs to 16 residues. CDR3 loop: CASSQDPGRANEKLFF. Written as DNA, the CDR3 is TGTGCCAGCAGCCAAGATCCGGGACGAGCTAATGAAAAACTGTTTTTT.

In its sample, this clonotype was seen once. The chain combines TRBV28 with TRBJ1-2; D not certain. V dropped 6 bases and J dropped 8 bases, with 13 bases sitting between them. CDR1 and CDR2 from the germline V gene are MDHEN and SYDVKM. The CDR3 has 12 residues. In DNA, the CDR3 is TGTGCCAGCAGCTCCGGGGTGTACGGCTACACCTTC. This translates into CASSSGVYGYTF.

There are a few counts of this clonotype. The rearrangement uses TRBV3-1 and TRBJ1-2; D may be TRBD1 (6 bases). The CDR3 loop spans 15 amino acids. V was clipped by 0 bases and J by 4 bases, with 12 bases between them. The germline V gene encodes CDR1 LGHDT and CDR2 YNNKEL (reference sequence). CDR3 in amino acids: CASSQDGGGGYGYTF. The CDR3 DNA is TGTGCCAGCAGCCAAGATGGCGGAGGGGGCTATGGCTACACCTTC.

This rearrangement joins TRBV18 to TRBJ1-1, with a possible D match to TRBD1 (5 bases). V dropped 2 bases and J dropped 4 bases, with 17 bases sitting between them. The CDR3 has 16 amino acids. CDR1 is KGHSH and CDR2 is LQKENI in the germline V gene. The CDR3 DNA follows: TGTGCCAGCTCACCAACAGACGCAAACGGGGGCACTGAAGCTTTCTTT. Its protein product is CASSPTDANGGTEAFF.

This rearrangement joins TRBV27 to TRBJ2-1; TRBD1 is a possible D gene (6 bases). Trimming took 3 bases from V and 8 from J, leaving 17 bases between them. This CDR3 comprises 15 residues. Germline CDR1 reads MNHEY; CDR2 reads SMNVEV (reference sequence). The CDR3 DNA sequence: TGTGCCAGCAGTTTCCAACAGGGTTATTCCGATGAGCAGTTCTTC. Amino acids: CASSFQQGYSDEQFF.

This clonotype was picked up a small number of times. The chain joins TRBV28 to TRBJ2-5; no definite D call. The CDR3 runs 14 residues. Germline CDR1 MDHEN, CDR2 SYDVKM. Trimming removed 2 bases from V and 1 base from J, with 8 bases in between. CDR3: CASSLAPVQETQYF. CDR3 coding DNA: TGTGCCAGCAGTTTAGCCCCGGTCCAAGAGACCCAGTACTTC.

This chain joins TRBV28 and TRBJ2-1; D gene uncertain. The CDR3 is made up of 14 amino acids. Germline CDR1 reads MDHEN; CDR2 reads SYDVKM. V shed 3 bases and J shed 0 bases, with 6 bases lying between them. CDR3 coding DNA: TGTGCCAGCAGTTTGATGACCTCCTACAATGAGCAGTTCTTC. It is translated as CASSLMTSYNEQFF.

There are many counts of this clonotype. This chain uses TRBV20-1 with TRBJ1-5, with TRBD1 identical over 11 bases. This CDR3 is 17 amino acids long. CDR1 DFQATT and CDR2 SNEGSKA come from the germline V gene (reference sequence). J lost 0 bases, V lost 0 bases, and 4 bases had no gene match. The CDR3 spells CSARDPGQGGSNQPQHF. Here the CDR3 DNA reads TGCAGTGCTAGAGACCCGGGACAGGGGGGTAGCAATCAGCCCCAGCATTTT.

Written as DNA, the CDR3 is TGTGCCAGCAGCCAAGAACAGGGATTAGTGGATAATTCACCCCTCCACTTT. Its translation: CASSQEQGLVDNSPLHF. The rearrangement uses TRBV4-2 and TRBJ1-6; D might be TRBD1 (6 bases). Trimming shortened V by 0 bases and J by 5 bases, and 14 bases separated the two germline ends. This CDR3 is built from 17 residues. Germline V gives CDR1 LGHNA, CDR2 YNFKEQ.

This clonotype was seen a handful of times. The V call is TRBV15, the J call TRBJ2-1; 7 positions agree with TRBD2. Trimming took 0 bases from V and 7 from J; bases not matched to a gene: 9. Germline V gene lookup returns CDR1 LNHNV and CDR2 YYDKDF (reference sequence). The CDR3 runs 16 residues. This chain's CDR3 is CATSRESTSFWNEQFF. The CDR3 coding sequence is TGTGCCACCAGCAGAGAATCGACTAGCTTTTGGAATGAGCAGTTCTTC.

This clonotype appeared many times. The genes are TRBV6-1 and TRBJ1-3; D ambiguous. Germline V lookup: CDR1 MNHNS, CDR2 SASEGT. V lost 6 bases to trimming and J lost 4 bases, with 7 bases between them. The CDR3 extends over 12 amino acids. CDR3 coding DNA: TGTGCCAGCAGCCCAACGGGAAACACCATATATTTT. This translates into CASSPTGNTIYF.

This clonotype was recorded many times. The chain combines TRBV27 with TRBJ2-2; no definite D call. Per germline, CDR1 MNHEY and CDR2 SMNVEV (reference sequence). Trimming shortened V by 7 bases and J by 5 bases, and 17 bases separated the two germline ends. There are 15 residues in the CDR3. As DNA, the CDR3 is TGTGCCAGCAAGGATGTACTACGAGGAACCGGGGAGCTGTTTTTT. Its protein is CASKDVLRGTGELFF.

In regard to this clonotype: This may arise from a read error, as a much more abundant clone is one base away. The V call is TRBV6-1, the J call TRBJ2-5; D gene unclear. Looked up from germline, CDR1 is MNHNS and CDR2 is SASEGT. The CDR3 consists of 13 residues. Trimming took 1 base from V and 9 from J, leaving 12 bases between them. The CDR3 DNA reads as TGTGCCAGCAGTGAAGATCCCTACCGGGCCCAGTACTTC. Translation gives CASSEDPYRAQYF.

In its sample, this clonotype was seen a few times. The V gene is TRBV20-1, the J gene TRBJ2-7, with TRBD2 as a possible D gene (6 bases). Per germline, CDR1 DFQATT and CDR2 SNEGSKA (reference sequence). Trimming took off 0 bases at V and 4 bases at J, with 19 bases between the two ends. This CDR3 is 16 amino acids long. The CDR3 bases are TGCAGTGCTAGAGATAGTGTGTTCAGGGAGGAATACGAGCAGTACTTC. Protein: CSARDSVFREEYEQYF.

The V gene is TRBV10-2, the J gene TRBJ2-7, with D perhaps TRBD2 (6 bases). The CDR3 length is 13 residues. V shed 9 bases and J shed 0 bases, with 12 bases lying between them. Germline values: CDR1 WSHSY, CDR2 SAAADI. This CDR3 reads CASTSTDSYEQYF. The CDR3 DNA is TGCGCCAGTACTAGCACCGACTCCTACGAGCAGTACTTC.

The chain is built from TRBV6-6 and TRBJ2-5; D gene uncertain. Per the germline V gene, CDR1 is MNHNY and CDR2 is SVGAGI (reference sequence). CDR3 length: 14 residues. Trimming shortened V by 0 bases and J by 11 bases, and 16 bases separated the two germline ends. CDR3 sequence reads: CASSYSIGGEAQYF. The DNA for the CDR3 is TGTGCCAGCAGTTACTCGATCGGCGGAGAGGCACAGTACTTC.

J is TRBJ1-2 and V is TRBV10-3, with D hard to call. Germline assignment: CDR1 ENHRY and CDR2 SYGVKD. Trimming pared 2 bases from V and 8 bases from J, leaving 6 bases between. This CDR3 comprises 11 residues. The CDR3 region has the DNA TGTGCCATCAGTGAGAGGGAAGGCTACACCTTC. This sequence encodes CAISEREGYTF.

This clonotype was counted between two and nine times. The chain has TRBV18 and TRBJ1-1; D is perhaps TRBD1 (6 bases). Between the trimmed V and J ends, which lost 2 bases and 1 base, there was a span of 8 bases. Germline loops: CDR1 KGHSH, CDR2 LQKENI. This CDR3 has 14 amino acids. CDR3 sequence reads: CASSPTGWNTEAFF. The CDR3 nucleotides are TGTGCCAGCTCACCAACAGGGTGGAACACTGAAGCTTTCTTT.

This clonotype was seen at least ten times. The chain couples TRBV27 to TRBJ2-5; 7 bases map to TRBD1. The CDR3 totals 13 residues. Germline V lookup: CDR1 MNHEY, CDR2 SMNVEV (reference sequence). Unmatched junction bases numbered 0, after V lost 1 base and J lost 4 bases. The CDR3 is CASSLWDRETQYF. CDR3 in DNA: TGTGCCAGCAGTTTATGGGACAGAGAGACCCAGTACTTC.

This chain uses TRBV12-3 or TRBV12-4 with TRBJ1-2, with unresolved D. Trimming took off 5 bases at V and 4 bases at J, with 11 bases between the two ends. The CDR3 sequence is 13 residues long. The CDR3 DNA follows: TGTGCCAGCAGTCCTCCCGGGATCTATGGCTACACCTTC. Residues: CASSPPGIYGYTF.

A word on this clonotype: At one end the junction does not follow the germline gene, possibly because of a read error. The chain links TRBV6-2 or TRBV6-3 to TRBJ2-3, with unresolved D. Germline V CDR1 and CDR2: MNHEY, SVGEGT. The CDR3 is made up of 14 amino acids. Here the CDR3 reads CASSGRVRTDTKYF. The CDR3 nucleotides are TGTGCCAGCAGTGGCCGGGTCCGCACAGATACGAAGTATTTT.

This clonotype was picked up a small number of times. This chain uses TRBV2 with TRBJ2-7; 8 nucleotides line up with TRBD2. The trim removed 0 bases at V and 4 bases at J, leaving 8 bases unmatched. CDR3 length equals 16 residues. The germline V gene has CDR1 SNHLY and CDR2 FYNNEI. CDR3 coding DNA: TGTGCCAGCAGTGAAGCGGGTGGCGCTAGCGGGTACGAGCAGTACTTC. The encoded protein is CASSEAGGASGYEQYF.

This clonotype was detected only a few times. V usage is TRBV25-1 and J usage is TRBJ2-1; a weak D match, TRBD1 (5 bases). Germline CDR1 reads MGHDK; CDR2 reads SYGVNS. This CDR3 is 14 amino acids long. V lost 3 bases and J lost 4, with 10 bases in between. The CDR3: CASSERQGYNEQFF. CDR3 coding DNA: TGTGCCAGCAGTGAGAGGCAGGGATACAATGAGCAGTTCTTC.